One and the same sample provided the 18 T cell receptor beta chains below, sequenced in a study of beta chain features in type 1 diabetes. What these receptors recognize is not known. Sequenced material consisted of expressed TCRB transcripts (all of the isolated RNA was reverse transcribed). The repertoire was sequenced with immunoSEQ multiplex PCR; TCRdb's copy has only in-frame clones and lacks some. The sample lists about 300,000 clones; roughly 13% were seen once. Study-wide results and caveats: People with Type 1 diabetes carried modestly yet significantly shorter TCRB CDR3s in all four CD4+ subsets.

Material: naive CD4+ T cells from blood. These receptors were taken from a young woman with type 1 diabetes.

This rearrangement joins TRBV9 to TRBJ2-1; a weak D match, TRBD2 (5 bases). Trimming shortened V by 4 bases and J by 0 bases, and 17 bases separated the two germline ends. The CDR3 covers 17 residues. The germline V gene encodes CDR1 SGDLS and CDR2 YYNGEE. CDR3 in DNA: TGTGCCAGCAGCCCCCCCGGCCCTAGCTTCTCCTACAATGAGCAGTTCTTC. Translation: CASSPPGPSFSYNEQFF.

Only a few counts were recorded for this clone. The chain has TRBV9 and TRBJ2-2, with D hard to call. CDR1 is SGDLS and CDR2 is YYNGEE in the germline V gene. Trimming removed 2 bases at V and 6 bases at J, with 5 bases between. The CDR3 runs to 12 residues. DNA for the CDR3: TGTGCCAGCAGCGTGCGGCCCGGGGAGCTGTTTTTT. Protein sequence: CASSVRPGELFF.

This chain links TRBV11-2 with TRBJ2-1, with D tentatively TRBD1 (6 bases). V was pared by 4 bases and J by 3 bases, with 16 bases between. Germline-derived CDR1 and CDR2 are SGHAT and FQNNGV. The CDR3 runs 16 residues. The CDR3 reads CASSSRRQVIYNEQFF. In DNA form, the CDR3 reads TGTGCCAGCAGCTCAAGAAGACAGGTTATCTACAATGAGCAGTTCTTC.

This rearrangement joins TRBV7-2 to TRBJ2-1; 11 bases match TRBD2. Germline CDR1 reads SGHTA; CDR2 reads FQGNSA. There are 16 residues in the CDR3. V shed 4 bases, J shed 2 bases, and the junction held 4 bases outside the gene matches. In DNA form, the CDR3 reads TGTGCCAGCAGCTCCTTACTAGCGGGGGCCTACAATGAGCAGTTCTTC. It specifies CASSSLLAGAYNEQFF.

This clone showed up just a few times. This chain connects TRBV30 to TRBJ2-2, with a weak D call TRBD1 (7 bases). Germline CDR1 and CDR2: GTSNPN and SVGIG (reference sequence). Trimming shortened V by 3 bases and J by 8 bases, and 16 bases separated the two germline ends. The CDR3 has 14 residues. In nucleotides, the CDR3 is TGTGCCTGGAGCAGGGGGGAGAGAAGGGGGGAGCTGTTTTTT. This sequence encodes CAWSRGERRGELFF.

The CDR3 sequence is CASRTSGRSLSYNEQFF. DNA for the CDR3: TGTGCCAGCAGGACTAGCGGGAGGTCCCTCTCCTACAATGAGCAGTTCTTC. The V and J genes are TRBV5-6 and TRBJ2-1, with TRBD2 matching over 13 bases. The length of the CDR3 is 17 residues. The J segment lost 0 bases and the V segment lost 5 bases, leaving 5 bases of the junction unmatched. Per germline, CDR1 SGHDT and CDR2 YYEEEE.

The table lists this clone with a few counts. CDR3 nucleotides: TGTGCCAGCAGCTTAGTCGGGAGTGAGCAGTTCTTC. It yields the protein CASSLVGSEQFF. This sequence joins TRBV11-2 and TRBJ2-1, with D perhaps matching TRBD2 (6 bases). This CDR3 has 12 amino acids. The germline V gene has CDR1 SGHAT and CDR2 FQNNGV. The V end was cut by 1 base, the J end by 9 bases, with 7 bases between.

The chain couples TRBV9 to TRBJ2-1, with TRBD2 matching over 13 bases. The germline V gene encodes CDR1 SGDLS and CDR2 YYNGEE. The CDR3 loop spans 12 amino acids. Trimming cost V 3 bases and J 15 bases; bases outside gene matches: 3. CDR3 residues: CASSAGTSGAFF. CDR3 coding DNA: TGTGCCAGCAGCGCGGGGACTAGCGGGGCGTTCTTC. Full variable domain (outside the CDR3, taken from reference TRBV9 and TRBJ2-1): DSGVTQTPKHLITATGQRVTLRCSPRSGDLSVYWYQQSLDQGLQFLIQYYNGEERAKGNILERFSAQQFPDLHSELNLSSLELGDSALYFCASSAGTSGAFFGPGTRLTVL.

This clone came up a few times. The chain combines TRBV19 with TRBJ2-7; 9 bases line up with TRBD1. Germline trimming cut 6 bases from V and 3 bases from J; bases unmatched to any gene: 9. This CDR3 has 15 amino acids. Germline lookup yields CDR1 LNHDA and CDR2 SQIVND (reference sequence). The DNA for the CDR3 is TGTGCCAGTAGGGCTTCTTGGGACAGGGTCTACGAGCAGTACTTC. This gives the protein CASRASWDRVYEQYF.

V and J are TRBV4-1 and TRBJ1-5, with TRBD1 matching 9 bases. V gave up 3 bases and J gave up 3 bases; unmatched junction bases: 6. The CDR3 length is 16 residues. Germline CDR1 is MGHRA and CDR2 is YSYEKL. CDR3 amino acids: CASSQPGTGSNQPQHF. CDR3 nucleotide sequence: TGCGCCAGCAGCCAGCCCGGGACAGGGTCCAATCAGCCCCAGCATTTT.

The table lists this clone with a few counts. The V call is TRBV11-2, the J call TRBJ1-1; D gene uncertain. CDR1 is SGHAT, CDR2 FQNNGV, per germline. Trimming took 5 bases from V and 1 from J, leaving 14 bases between them. This CDR3 is 15 amino acids long. The CDR3 spells CASSAGAGGNTEAFF. In nucleotides, the CDR3 is TGTGCCAGCAGCGCCGGTGCGGGCGGGAACACTGAAGCTTTCTTT.

The chain is built from TRBV27 and TRBJ1-2, with 7 bases identical to TRBD1. The CDR3 runs to 13 residues. CDR1 and CDR2 (germline): MNHEY, SMNVEV (reference sequence). Trimming cost V 6 bases and J 8 bases; bases outside gene matches: 9. CDR3 in amino acids: CASRRDRVVGYTF. The CDR3 DNA reads TGTGCCAGCAGGAGAGACAGGGTGGTCGGCTACACCTTC.

This clone was counted between two and nine times. The V and J genes are TRBV28 and TRBJ1-5, with 8 bases aligning to TRBD1. The CDR3 extends over 15 amino acids. The junction had 8 bases not matched to a gene; V was cut back by 4 bases and J by 6 bases. Per the germline V gene, CDR1 is MDHEN and CDR2 is SYDVKM. DNA of the CDR3: TGTGCCAGCAGTTCACCGGACAGGGTTATTCAGCCCCAGCATTTT. Its translation: CASSSPDRVIQPQHF.

In its sample, this clone was seen a few times. This chain uses TRBV5-4 with TRBJ2-1; D might be TRBD1 (6 bases). The CDR3 contains 13 residues. Per the germline V gene, CDR1 is SGHNT and CDR2 is YYREEE (reference sequence). The germline V and J ends were trimmed by 4 bases and 4 bases, with 9 bases remaining between them. The CDR3 here is CASSTGTYNEQFF. The CDR3 nucleotides are TGTGCCAGCAGCACCGGGACATACAATGAGCAGTTCTTC.

In this sample, this clone turned up a few times. The J gene is TRBJ2-7, the V gene TRBV7-8; 12 nucleotides agree with TRBD2. The CDR3 contains 15 residues. Germline CDR1 is SGHVS and CDR2 is FQNEAQ. Trimming at V came to 4 bases and at J to 3 bases, leaving 4 bases not matched to a gene. CDR3 in DNA: TGTGCCAGCAGCTCAAGACTAGCGGGAGACTACGAGCAGTACTTC. Protein: CASSSRLAGDYEQYF.

This clone was picked up a small number of times. CDR3 residues: CASRGDDNQPQHF. The CDR3 DNA reads TGCGCCAGCAGGGGAGACGATAATCAGCCCCAGCATTTT. The chain has TRBV5-1 and TRBJ1-5; D is unclear. The CDR3 is 13 residues long. Germline CDR1 and CDR2: SGHRS and YFSETQ. The V gene lost 5 bases and the J gene lost 4 bases, with 10 bases spanning the gap.

This clone was observed a few times. V and J are TRBV28 and TRBJ1-1, with unresolved D. This CDR3 is 13 amino acids long. Germline V CDR1 and CDR2: MDHEN, SYDVKM. Deletions cut 3 bases from V and 1 base from J, with 6 bases between. In DNA form, the CDR3 reads TGTGCCAGCAGTTTTGGGCGGAACACTGAAGCTTTCTTT. Its translation is CASSFGRNTEAFF.

The chain joins TRBV18 to TRBJ2-1; 9 nucleotides line up with TRBD2. CDR1 KGHSH and CDR2 LQKENI come from the germline V gene. The CDR3 spans 15 residues. Trimming took 3 bases from V and 8 from J; bases not matched to a gene: 8. The CDR3 loop reads CASSPAGTSIYEQFF. CDR3 sequence (DNA): TGTGCCAGCTCACCGGCCGGGACTAGCATCTATGAGCAGTTCTTC.